Listed below are T cell receptor beta chains from one sample, sequenced in a study of T cell responses to AZD1222 COVID-19 vaccine. Some clones are missing from TCRdb's copy, which holds only in-frame ones; the method was immunoSEQ multiplex PCR. The table records about 130,000 clones, about 91% of them present only once. The source was peripheral blood, collected on day 0 of AZD1222 vaccination. The receptor source for this set is an adult in good health. Both conserved end residues are part of each CDR3. A D gene is named only where the DNA matches it firmly. Clone size is shown for a subset of rows, as once, few, many or a class of expanded clone.

TRBJ1-2,TRBV19,NA,NA,CASSKQGQYGYTF,TGTGCCAGTAGCAAACAGGGCCAGTATGGCTACACCTTC
TRBJ2-5,TRBV7-8,NA,NA,CASSPRWTEGTQYF,TGTGCCAGCAGCCCCCGTTGGACCGAGGGGACCCAGTACTTC
TRBJ2-1,TRBV10-2,TRBD2,NA,CASRPIGTSGGRGNEQFF,TGCGCCAGCAGGCCGATAGGTACTAGCGGGGGGCGGGGGAATGAGCAGTTCTTC
TRBJ1-6,TRBV5-1,NA,NA,CASSLSSLSSYNSPLHF,TGCGCCAGCAGCTTGAGCAGTCTTAGCTCCTATAATTCACCCCTCCACTTT
TRBJ2-3,TRBV18,TRBD2,NA,CASSPSAGGPADTQYF,TGTGCCAGCTCACCTTCAGCGGGGGGGCCAGCAGATACGCAGTATTTT
TRBJ2-2,TRBV19,NA,NA,CASSSVGGELFF,TGTGCCAGTAGTAGTGTGGGCGGGGAGCTGTTTTTT
TRBJ2-2,TRBV11-3,TRBD1,NA,CASSQTGGNTGELFF,TGTGCCAGCAGCCAGACAGGGGGCAACACCGGGGAGCTGTTTTTT
TRBJ1-2,TRBV4-2,NA,NA,CASSQRDRPANYGYTF,TGTGCCAGCAGCCAGCGGGACCGACCAGCTAACTATGGCTACACCTTC
TRBJ1-5,TRBV6-5,NA,NA,CASSYSSGRQPQHF,TGTGCCAGCAGTTACTCGAGTGGGAGGCAGCCCCAGCATTTT
TRBJ1-1,TRBV5-5,TRBD1,NA,CASSFRGGDTEAFF,TGTGCCAGCAGCTTCAGAGGGGGCGACACTGAAGCTTTCTTT
TRBJ1-5,TRBV19,TRBD1,NA,CASSIGQGANQPQHF,TGTGCCAGTAGTATAGGACAGGGGGCTAATCAGCCCCAGCATTTT
TRBJ2-7,TRBV9,NA,once,CASSLAGTPYEQYF,TGTGCCAGCAGCCTCGCCGGGACCCCCTACGAGCAGTACTTC
TRBJ1-2,TRBV19,TRBD1,NA,CASGQDAVGGYTF,TGTGCCAGTGGACAGGACGCGGTAGGGGGCTACACCTTC
TRBJ2-7,TRBV14,TRBD1,NA,CASSDWTGLGQYF,TGTGCCAGCAGCGACTGGACAGGCCTTGGGCAGTACTTC
TRBJ1-3,TRBV4-1,NA,NA,CASSQLWGVGNTIYF,TGCGCCAGCAGCCAATTATGGGGTGTCGGAAACACCATATATTTT
TRBJ2-1,TRBV6-4,NA,once,CASSFGSGSYNEQFF,NA
TRBJ2-7,TRBV2,TRBD2,NA,CASSEAWRAGGEQYF,TGTGCCAGCAGTGAAGCCTGGAGAGCCGGGGGGGAGCAGTACTTC
TRBJ2-5,TRBV19,NA,NA,CASSTGSETQYF,TGTGCCAGTAGTACCGGGTCCGAGACCCAGTACTTC
TRBJ1-5,TRBV7-2,NA,NA,CASSLDRQAPQHF,TGTGCCAGCAGCTTAGACCGTCAGGCGCCCCAGCATTTT
TRBJ1-3,TRBV7-6,NA,NA,CASSLAHSSGNTIYF,TGTGCCAGCAGCTTAGCCCACAGCTCTGGAAACACCATATATTTT
TRBJ1-1,TRBV29-1,TRBD1,NA,CSVEGGQTEAFF,TGCAGCGTTGAAGGGGGACAGACTGAAGCTTTCTTT
TRBJ1-4,TRBV19,NA,NA,CASLQGLPNEKLFF,TGTGCCAGCCTACAGGGTCTTCCTAATGAAAAACTGTTTTTT
TRBJ2-3,TRBV7-2,NA,NA,CASSSSLWRGTDTQYF,TGTGCCAGCAGTTCCTCGTTATGGCGGGGCACAGATACGCAGTATTTT
TRBJ2-5,TRBV10-2,TRBD2,NA,CASSDTAGGQETQYF,TGCGCCAGCAGTGATACTGCGGGGGGGCAAGAGACCCAGTACTTC
TRBJ2-7,TRBV6-5,NA,NA,CASSTRGWGTYEQYF,TGTGCCAGCAGTACGAGGGGGTGGGGGACCTACGAGCAGTACTTC
TRBJ1-5,TRBV9,NA,NA,CASTPGASSNQPQHF,TGTGCCAGCACCCCCGGCGCATCAAGCAATCAGCCCCAGCATTTT
TRBJ1-1,TRBV10-3,TRBD1,NA,CAISESMLRGGGAFF,TGTGCCATCAGTGAGTCGATGCTCAGGGGGGGCGGAGCTTTCTTT
TRBJ1-2,TRBV19,TRBD1,NA,CASSMDRRNYGYTF,TGTGCCAGTAGTATGGACAGGCGAAACTATGGCTACACCTTC
TRBJ1-2,TRBV28,NA,few,CASSPIRGALYSGYTF,TGTGCCAGCAGTCCAATCCGGGGCGCACTCTATTCAGGCTACACCTTC
TRBJ1-1,TRBV19,NA,once,CASSDPGGANTEAFF,TGTGCCAGTAGTGACCCGGGGGGCGCGAACACTGAAGCTTTCTTT
TRBJ2-2,TRBV3-1/TRBV3-2,NA,once,CASSQRGASAGELFF,TGTGCCAGCAGCCAAAGGGGGGCCTCTGCCGGGGAGCTGTTTTTT
TRBJ1-5,TRBV12-3/TRBV12-4,NA,NA,CASSLGSNQPQHF,TGTGCCAGCAGTTTAGGTAGCAATCAGCCCCAGCATTTT
TRBJ1-2,TRBV19,TRBD1,NA,CASRQGFDGYTF,TGTGCCAGCAGACAGGGGTTCGATGGCTACACCTTC
TRBJ2-7,TRBV25-1,NA,NA,CASSEYLDRGYKQYF,TGTGCCAGCAGTGAATATCTCGACAGAGGCTATAAGCAGTACTTC
TRBJ1-2,TRBV4-2,NA,NA,CASSGLGQGGGYTF,TGTGCCAGCAGCGGGCTCGGGCAGGGAGGCGGCTACACCTTC
TRBJ2-6,TRBV7-2,NA,NA,CASSLEWAGANVLTF,TGTGCCAGCAGCTTAGAATGGGCTGGGGCCAACGTCCTGACTTTC
TRBJ1-2,TRBV27,NA,NA,CASSSAGYVYTF,TGTGCCAGCAGTTCCGCCGGGTATGTCTACACCTTC
TRBJ1-2,TRBV7-2,NA,NA,CASSLGSRTAYGYTF,TGTGCCAGCAGCTTAGGGTCCAGGACAGCCTATGGCTACACCTTC
TRBJ2-7,TRBV6-5,NA,NA,CASRDNIYEQYF,TGTGCCAGCCGGGACAACATATACGAGCAGTACTTC
TRBJ2-2,TRBV7-2,TRBD2,NA,CASSSLAGGPTGELFF,TGTGCCAGCAGCTCTCTAGCGGGGGGGCCCACCGGGGAGCTGTTTTTT
TRBJ1-6,TRBV27,NA,NA,CASSLYGQTTGSYNSPLHF,TGTGCCAGCAGTTTATACGGACAAACCACCGGCTCCTATAATTCACCCCTCCACTTT
TRBJ2-3,TRBV7-3,NA,once,CASSPPGDTQYF,TGTGCCAGCAGCCCTCCGGGTGATACGCAGTATTTT
TRBJ1-1,TRBV7-3,NA,NA,CASSSSGAHEAFF,TGTGCCAGCAGCTCCTCGGGCGCGCATGAAGCTTTCTTT